Below, one T cell receptor beta chain is given with its context. What it binds is unknown. Germline V gives CDR1 MDHEN, CDR2 SYDVKM. The CDR3 is 15 residues long. Between the trimmed V and J ends, which lost 7 bases and 1 base, there was a span of 14 bases. This entry belongs to a study of cytomegalovirus exposure and HLA in healthy donors. The PCR contained 60 Vbeta and 13 Jbeta primers. Here immunoSEQ multiplex PCR was the method, and the copy in TCRdb shows in-frame clones only, minus some. The profile shows 150,000 or so clones, about 80% of them singletons. General study findings and limits: There were reportedly fewer N-insertions in an Asian-associated ancestry cluster than the roughly 670-donor mean, in a later analysis. In a later analysis, across HLA loci, associated TCR counts were highest for DRB1, lowest for HLA-C. The study dropped some indistinguishable V segments, TRBV6-2 and TRBV6-3 among them.

The sequencing input was PBMCs. This receptor was obtained from a woman aged 40 to 49 in good health and CMV-seronegative. This chain uses TRBV28 with TRBJ2-1, with a weak D call TRBD1 (5 bases). For the CDR3, the DNA is TGTGCCAGCATGGGGCGCGACAGATCCTACAATGAGCAGTTCTTC. This codes for CASMGRDRSYNEQFF.